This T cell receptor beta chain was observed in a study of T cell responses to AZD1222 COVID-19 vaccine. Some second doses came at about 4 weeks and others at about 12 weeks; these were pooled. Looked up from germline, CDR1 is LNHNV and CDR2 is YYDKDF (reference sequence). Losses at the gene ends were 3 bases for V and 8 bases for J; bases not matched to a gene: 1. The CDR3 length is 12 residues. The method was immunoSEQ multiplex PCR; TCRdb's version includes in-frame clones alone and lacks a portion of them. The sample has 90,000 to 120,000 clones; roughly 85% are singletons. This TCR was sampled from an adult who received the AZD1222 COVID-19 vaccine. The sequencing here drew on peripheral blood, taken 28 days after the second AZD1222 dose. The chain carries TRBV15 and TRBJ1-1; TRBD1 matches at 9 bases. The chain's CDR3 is CATSRDRGEAFF. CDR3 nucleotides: TGTGCCACCAGCAGGGACAGGGGAGAAGCTTTCTTT.